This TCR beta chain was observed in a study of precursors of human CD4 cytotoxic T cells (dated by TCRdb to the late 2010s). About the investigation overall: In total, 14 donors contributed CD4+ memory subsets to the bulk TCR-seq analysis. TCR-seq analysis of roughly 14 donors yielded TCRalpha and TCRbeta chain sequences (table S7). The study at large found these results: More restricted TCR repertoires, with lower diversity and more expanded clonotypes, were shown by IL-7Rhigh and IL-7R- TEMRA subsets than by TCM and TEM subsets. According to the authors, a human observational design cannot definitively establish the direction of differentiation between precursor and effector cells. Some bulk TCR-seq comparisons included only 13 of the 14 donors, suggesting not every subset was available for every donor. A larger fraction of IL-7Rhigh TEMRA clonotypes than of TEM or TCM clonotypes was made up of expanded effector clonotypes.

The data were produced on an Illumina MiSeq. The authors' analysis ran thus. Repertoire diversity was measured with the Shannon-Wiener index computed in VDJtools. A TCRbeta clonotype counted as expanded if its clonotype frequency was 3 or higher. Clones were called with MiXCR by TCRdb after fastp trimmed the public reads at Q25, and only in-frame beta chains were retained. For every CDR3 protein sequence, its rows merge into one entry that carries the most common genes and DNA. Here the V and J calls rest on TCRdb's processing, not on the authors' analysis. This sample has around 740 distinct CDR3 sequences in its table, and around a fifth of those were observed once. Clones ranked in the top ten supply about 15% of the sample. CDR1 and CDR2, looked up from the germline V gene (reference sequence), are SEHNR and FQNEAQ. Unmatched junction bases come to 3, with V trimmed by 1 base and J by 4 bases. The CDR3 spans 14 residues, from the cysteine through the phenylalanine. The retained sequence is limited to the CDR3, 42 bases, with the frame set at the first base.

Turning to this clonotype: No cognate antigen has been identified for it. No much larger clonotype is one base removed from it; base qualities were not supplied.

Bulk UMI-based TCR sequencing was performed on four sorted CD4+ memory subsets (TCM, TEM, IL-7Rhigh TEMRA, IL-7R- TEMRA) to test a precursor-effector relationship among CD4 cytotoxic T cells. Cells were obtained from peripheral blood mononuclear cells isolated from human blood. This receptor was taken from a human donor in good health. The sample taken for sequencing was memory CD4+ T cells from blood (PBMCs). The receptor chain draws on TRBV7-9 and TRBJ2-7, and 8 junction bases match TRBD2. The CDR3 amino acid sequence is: CASSLEASGYEQYF. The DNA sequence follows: TGTGCCAGCAGCTTAGAGGCTAGCGGGTACGAGCAGTACTTC.